The 8 T cell receptor beta chains below all came from one sample that was sequenced in a study of T cells in lung cancer brain metastases. Assay: immunoSEQ multiplex PCR; the TCRdb copy retains only in-frame clones and omits some. The repertoire holds about 4,200 clones, with roughly 90% as singletons. Sequencing was performed on tumor tissue from the primary lung tumor. These receptors all come from a man aged 55 to 70 with non-small cell lung cancer.

The chain combines TRBV15 with TRBJ1-5; no reliable D call. This CDR3 is built from 14 residues. V was shortened by 1 base and J by 1 base, with 5 bases between the two germline ends. Germline V gene data show CDR1 as LNHNV and CDR2 as YYDKDF (reference sequence). CDR3 region: CATSRALSNQPQHF. The CDR3 region has the DNA TGTGCCACCAGCAGAGCTCTCAGCAATCAGCCCCAGCATTTT.

This clone occurred a few times. This chain joins TRBV5-4 and TRBJ2-7; 9 bases are shared with TRBD2. Germline values: CDR1 SGHNT, CDR2 YYREEE (reference sequence). CDR3 length: 14 residues. V gave up 0 bases and J gave up 8 bases; unmatched junction bases: 6. CDR3 residues: CASSLDSGSSQQYF. CDR3 nucleotides: TGTGCCAGCAGCTTGGATAGCGGGAGCTCTCAGCAGTACTTC. Drawing the rest from reference TRBV5-4 and TRBJ2-7, the complete variable domain is ETGVTQSPTHLIKTRGQQVTLRCSSQSGHNTVSWYQQALGQGPQFIFQYYREEENGRGNFPPRFSGLQFPNYSSELNVNALELDDSALYLCASSLDSGSSQQYFGPGTRLTVT.

The chain combines TRBV9 with TRBJ2-5, with TRBD2 matching over 10 bases. V shed 0 bases and J 5 bases; nucleotides not matched to a gene: 7. Germline CDR1 and CDR2: SGDLS and YYNGEE. There are 16 residues in the CDR3. The CDR3 protein is CASSVGGSGGTETQYF. The CDR3 bases are TGTGCCAGCAGCGTAGGGGGTAGCGGGGGGACGGAGACCCAGTACTTC.

The rearrangement joins TRBV10-3 to TRBJ2-5, with 7 bases identical to TRBD1. Germline-derived CDR1 and CDR2 are ENHRY and SYGVKD. V lost 3 bases and J lost 1; bases outside the gene matches: 5. The CDR3 covers 15 residues. The CDR3 region is CAISDRTGLQETQYF. The CDR3 coding sequence is TGTGCCATCAGTGACCGGACAGGCCTCCAAGAGACCCAGTACTTC.

The chain uses TRBV6-6 and TRBJ1-1, with D unclear. Trimming took 2 bases from V and 0 from J, leaving 4 bases between them. The CDR3 has 13 amino acids. Per germline, CDR1 MNHNY and CDR2 SVGAGI (reference sequence). The CDR3 DNA follows: TGTGCCAGCAGTTACGCATTGAACACTGAAGCTTTCTTT. It codes for CASSYALNTEAFF.

J is TRBJ1-2 and V is TRBV30; a possible D gene is TRBD1 (6 bases). The CDR3 length is 14 residues. Trimming removed 5 bases at V and 0 bases at J, with 13 bases between. The germline CDR1 and CDR2 sequences are GTSNPN and SVGIG (reference sequence). CDR3 nucleotides: TGTGCCTGGCTGCCAGGGGCCCCTAACTATGGCTACACCTTC. This sequence encodes CAWLPGAPNYGYTF.

This sequence joins TRBV27 and TRBJ2-1; possibly TRBD2 for D (6 bases). V was shortened by 3 bases and J by 0 bases, with 15 bases between the two germline ends. In germline, CDR1 is MNHEY, CDR2 SMNVEV (reference sequence). CDR3 length equals 17 residues. This CDR3 is CASSFSTAGSSYNEQFF. The CDR3 nucleotides read TGTGCCAGCAGTTTCTCGACAGCGGGTAGCTCCTACAATGAGCAGTTCTTC.

The chain links TRBV5-4 to TRBJ1-3; a weak D match, TRBD1 (5 bases). This CDR3 is 14 amino acids long. V was pared by 0 bases and J by 4 bases, with 8 bases between. Per germline, CDR1 SGHNT and CDR2 YYREEE (reference sequence). CDR3 residues: CASSLAGTGNTIYF. The CDR3 DNA sequence: TGTGCCAGCAGCTTGGCTGGGACCGGAAACACCATATATTTT. The variable domain in full, completed from reference TRBV5-4 and TRBJ1-3, reads ETGVTQSPTHLIKTRGQQVTLRCSSQSGHNTVSWYQQALGQGPQFIFQYYREEENGRGNFPPRFSGLQFPNYSSELNVNALELDDSALYLCASSLAGTGNTIYFGEGSWLTVV.